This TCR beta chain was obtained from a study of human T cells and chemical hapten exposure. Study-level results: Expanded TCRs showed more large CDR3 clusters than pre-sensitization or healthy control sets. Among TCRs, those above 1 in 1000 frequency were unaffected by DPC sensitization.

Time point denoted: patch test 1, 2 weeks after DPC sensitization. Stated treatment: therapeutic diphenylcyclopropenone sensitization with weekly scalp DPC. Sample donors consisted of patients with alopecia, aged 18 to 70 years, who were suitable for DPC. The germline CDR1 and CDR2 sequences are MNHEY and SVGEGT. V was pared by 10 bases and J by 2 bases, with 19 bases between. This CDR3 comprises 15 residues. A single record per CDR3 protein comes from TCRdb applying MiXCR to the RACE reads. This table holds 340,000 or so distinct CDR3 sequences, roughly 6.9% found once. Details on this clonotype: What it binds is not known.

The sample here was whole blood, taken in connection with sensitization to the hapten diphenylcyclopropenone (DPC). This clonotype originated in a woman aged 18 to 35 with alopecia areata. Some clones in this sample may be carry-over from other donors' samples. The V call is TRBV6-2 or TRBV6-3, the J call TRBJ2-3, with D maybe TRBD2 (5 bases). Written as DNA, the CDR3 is TGTGCCACGACATCCGGGGTGGGTCCCACAGATACGCAGTATTTT. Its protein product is CATTSGVGPTDTQYF.